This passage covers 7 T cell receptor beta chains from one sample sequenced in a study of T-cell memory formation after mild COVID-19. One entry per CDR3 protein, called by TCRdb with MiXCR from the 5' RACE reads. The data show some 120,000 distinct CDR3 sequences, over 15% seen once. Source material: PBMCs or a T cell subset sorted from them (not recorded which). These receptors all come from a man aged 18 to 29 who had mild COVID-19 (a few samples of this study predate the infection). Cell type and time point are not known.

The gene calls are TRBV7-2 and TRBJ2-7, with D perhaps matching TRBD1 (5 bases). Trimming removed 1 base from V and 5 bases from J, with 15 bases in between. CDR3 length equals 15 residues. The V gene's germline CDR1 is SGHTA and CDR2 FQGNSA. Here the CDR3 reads CASSLGARTSHEQYF. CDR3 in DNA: TGTGCCAGCAGCTTAGGCGCTAGGACAAGCCACGAGCAGTACTTC.

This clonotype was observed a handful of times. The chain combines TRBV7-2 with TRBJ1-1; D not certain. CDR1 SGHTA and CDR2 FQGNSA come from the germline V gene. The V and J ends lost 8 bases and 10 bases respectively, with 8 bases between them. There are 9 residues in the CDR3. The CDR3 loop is CASRRGAFF. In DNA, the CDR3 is TGTGCCAGCCGCCGAGGAGCTTTCTTT.

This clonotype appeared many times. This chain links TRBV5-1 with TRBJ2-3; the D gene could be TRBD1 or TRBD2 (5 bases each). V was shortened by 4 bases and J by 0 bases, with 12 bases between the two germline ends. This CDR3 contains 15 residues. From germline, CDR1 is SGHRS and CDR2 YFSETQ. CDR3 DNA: TGCGCCAGCAGCGCCGGGACCGCTAGCACAGATACGCAGTATTTT. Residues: CASSAGTASTDTQYF.

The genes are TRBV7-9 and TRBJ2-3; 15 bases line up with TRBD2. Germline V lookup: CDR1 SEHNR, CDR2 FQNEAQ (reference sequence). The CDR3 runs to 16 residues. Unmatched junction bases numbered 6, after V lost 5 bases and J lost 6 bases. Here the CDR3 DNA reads TGTGCCAGCAGCCAGGGACTAGCGGGGGGAACTGATACGCAGTATTTT. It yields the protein CASSQGLAGGTDTQYF.

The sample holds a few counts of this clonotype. CDR3 sequence (DNA): TGCGCCAGCAGCCCCCGGGTAGCGGGGTCTCGCTCCTACGAGCAGTACTTC. This codes for CASSPRVAGSRSYEQYF. The chain links TRBV5-1 to TRBJ2-7; 8 bases fit TRBD2. V lost 4 bases to trimming and J lost 0 bases; unmatched junction nucleotides: 12. The germline V gene has CDR1 SGHRS and CDR2 YFSETQ. This CDR3 has 17 amino acids.

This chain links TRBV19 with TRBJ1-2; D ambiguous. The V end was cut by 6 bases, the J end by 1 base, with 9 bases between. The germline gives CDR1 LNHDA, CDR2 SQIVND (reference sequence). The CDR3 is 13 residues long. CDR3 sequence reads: CASSSTGNYGYTF. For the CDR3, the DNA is TGTGCCAGTAGCTCGACCGGTAACTATGGCTACACCTTC.

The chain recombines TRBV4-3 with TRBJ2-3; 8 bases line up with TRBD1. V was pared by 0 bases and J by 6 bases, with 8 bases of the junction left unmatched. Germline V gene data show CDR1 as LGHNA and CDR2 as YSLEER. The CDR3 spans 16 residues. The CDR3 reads CASSQDRQGAGDTQYF. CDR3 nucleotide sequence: TGCGCCAGCAGCCAAGATCGCCAGGGGGCAGGGGATACGCAGTATTTT.